This TCR beta chain stems from a study of blood T cell repertoires in COVID-19. Clones were read by immunoSEQ multiplex PCR, and TCRdb kept only the in-frame ones, dropping some. The sample records 250,000 to 350,000 clones, roughly nine tenths being singletons. The CDR3 consists of 14 residues. The germline V gene has CDR1 KGHSH and CDR2 LQKENI. The ends were cut back, 5 bases at V and 2 bases at J, with 13 bases in the middle. This sequence joins TRBV18 and TRBJ2-7; weak D call: TRBD1 (5 bases). Input material: peripheral blood. The source is a man aged 18 to 29 with active or convalescent COVID-19. CDR3 amino acids: CASSSRGFAYEQYF. In DNA form, the CDR3 reads TGTGCCAGCTCATCAAGGGGCTTTGCCTACGAGCAGTACTTC.